This T cell receptor (beta chain) emerged from a study of blood T cell repertoires in COVID-19 (dated by TCRdb to 2020 to 2021). General notes on the study: The collaborator samples originated in the United States, Italy and Spain and spanned the acute and convalescent phases of COVID-19. Where HLA class I and class II types were available, the types were taken from metadata supplied by the sample provider, not from assay-based typing. Samples were obtained from the ongoing ImmuneRACE study (first 160 participants) and from 1,254 subjects provided by 6 global collaborators. The repertoires were made available in a free public database intended to serve as a resource for research on the immune response to SARS-CoV-2. The dataset comprised deeply sampled blood TCRbeta repertoires from subjects exposed to, actively infected with, or recovered from COVID-19. The material from the prospective study consisted of cDNA or gDNA derived from T cells, B-cell-depleted T cells, or PBMCs. Sample metadata almost always included a de-identified subject ID, COVID-19 status, age in years and sex. Beyond this particular receptor, the publication reports: How much clinical and demographic metadata was included differed by source and by participant, and the metadata was provided uncurated.

Worth noting for this clone: The antigen this receptor binds is unknown. Per-base quality was not reported, and no clone a single base away is much larger than it.

The immunoSEQ Assay, a bias-controlled multiplex PCR, was used to amplify TCRbeta CDR3 regions from genomic DNA. Per the authors' processing: The number of nucleated cells in each sample was estimated from the amplification of reference gene primers within the assay. To quantify the absolute abundance of each unique TCRbeta CDR3 rearrangement, sequence reads were collapsed and filtered. For each sample, productive Simpson clonality was calculated by taking the square root of Simpson's diversity index across productive rearrangements. TCRdb limited this immuneACCESS table to in-frame rearrangements with V and J called. A share of clones is missing; checked studies link under half to unresolved V genes, and the rest is unexplained. The V and J calls and clone size come from that table; D and trimming were worked out from the DNA. In all, the sample holds fewer than 250,000 clones, and around 80% of those were seen once. The ten largest clones represent roughly 2.8% of the sample.

Each collaborating institution followed its own protocols to collect whole blood in K2EDTA tubes. Collaborator samples were shipped for TCRbeta analysis as frozen whole blood, isolated PBMCs, or DNA extracted from either sample type. Taken from the germline V gene, the CDR1 and CDR2 loops are LGHNA and YNFKEQ. Spanning cysteine to phenylalanine, the CDR3 consists of 16 amino acids. Just the 48-base CDR3 DNA is kept, in frame starting at base 1. At the junction V is shortened by 4 bases and J by 7 bases; bases outside the gene matches: 5. The clonotype was recovered from a man in his fifties or sixties with active or convalescent COVID-19. Sequenced sample: peripheral blood. The chain is encoded by TRBV4-2 joined to TRBJ2-1, with TRBD2 identical over 15 junction bases. The CDR3 region: CASSRTGTSGRNEQFF. The sequenced DNA: TGTGCCAGCAGCCGAACCGGGACTAGCGGGAGGAATGAGCAGTTCTTC.